These 17 T cell receptor beta chains came from one sample sequenced in a study of beta chain features in type 1 diabetes (dated by TCRdb to the late 2010s). The library was obtained by the immunoSEQ multiplex PCR assay. The High Capacity cDNA Reverse Transcription Kit was used to reverse transcribe all of the isolated RNA, meaning that expressed TCRB transcripts were what got sequenced. TCRdb took this table from immuneACCESS and kept in-frame rearrangements with V and J called. Such tables lack part of the clones; where checked against another copy, unresolved V genes explain under half of the gap, and the rest is unexplained. The sample records 300,000 to 400,000 clones, approximately 11% of which are singletons. 0.015% to 0.02% of the sample is taken by the ten largest. Sequencing input: naive CD4+ T cells from blood. The intended sense of this specimen's cell subset or site label: true naive CD4+ T cells. These receptors all stem from a woman in her 30s in good health.

This clone was picked up a small number of times. This rearrangement joins TRBV28 to TRBJ2-7; 9 bases agree with TRBD2. The trim removed 7 bases at V and 4 bases at J, leaving 14 bases unmatched. In germline, CDR1 is MDHEN, CDR2 SYDVKM. CDR3 length: 16 residues. The CDR3 DNA reads as TGTGCCAGCAAGGGGGGAGCGGCTAGCGGGATTTACGAGCAGTACTTC. This translates into CASKGGAASGIYEQYF.

The chain recombines TRBV19 with TRBJ2-7; 11 bases are shared with TRBD2. This CDR3 contains 14 residues. The V gene's germline CDR1 is LNHDA and CDR2 SQIVND (reference sequence). The V segment lost 5 bases and the J segment 3 bases; nucleotides outside the gene matches: 3. For the CDR3, the DNA is TGTGCCAGTAGTGCCACTAGCGGGAGCTACGAGCAGTACTTC. This codes for CASSATSGSYEQYF.

This clone has only a few counts. The V and J genes are TRBV28 and TRBJ1-4, with no clear D. The germline V gene has CDR1 MDHEN and CDR2 SYDVKM. V lost 5 bases and J 13 bases, leaving 11 bases between the germline ends. The CDR3 consists of 11 residues. CDR3 sequence reads: CASSPRGGLFF. The DNA for the CDR3 is TGTGCCAGCAGTCCACGCGGAGGACTGTTTTTT.

This rearrangement joins TRBV27 to TRBJ2-7, with D tentatively TRBD2 (5 bases). Deletions cut 8 bases from V and 3 bases from J, with 11 bases between. CDR3 length: 12 residues. Germline CDR1 MNHEY, CDR2 SMNVEV (reference sequence). CDR3 loop: CASPAAGYEQYF. CDR3 sequence (DNA): TGTGCCAGCCCGGCGGCGGGCTACGAGCAGTACTTC.

The chain uses TRBV7-2 and TRBJ2-7; D possibly corresponds to TRBD2 (6 bases). Looked up from germline, CDR1 is SGHTA and CDR2 is FQGNSA. V was trimmed by 11 bases and J by 4 bases, leaving 21 bases between them. CDR3 length: 14 residues. The CDR3 DNA sequence: TGTGCCTCAAGTGTGCTGGAGGGACCTTACGAGCAGTACTTC. It yields the protein CASSVLEGPYEQYF.

The gene calls are TRBV29-1 and TRBJ2-1; 7 bases map to TRBD2. CDR3 length: 15 residues. Germline V gene data show CDR1 as SQVTM and CDR2 as ANQGSEA. The trim removed 2 bases at V and 2 bases at J, leaving 6 bases unmatched. The DNA of the CDR3 is TGCAGCGTTGAATTCCCGGGAGGTCCCTACAATGAGCAGTTCTTC. It is translated as CSVEFPGGPYNEQFF.

The genes are TRBV7-9 and TRBJ2-1; D gene uncertain. Germline CDR1 and CDR2: SEHNR and FQNEAQ (reference sequence). V was cut by 5 bases and J by 9 bases, with 17 bases left in between. The CDR3 length is 14 residues. CDR3: CASSPYSEDPEQFF. CDR3 nucleotide sequence: TGTGCCAGCAGCCCCTATTCAGAGGATCCTGAGCAGTTCTTC.

This clone was seen a few times. V usage is TRBV27 and J usage is TRBJ2-7; no definite D call. There are 13 residues in the CDR3. Trimming removed 2 bases from V and 4 bases from J, with 9 bases in between. Per the germline V gene, CDR1 is MNHEY and CDR2 is SMNVEV (reference sequence). The CDR3 nucleotides are TGTGCCAGCAGTTTAGGGCTTACATACGAGCAGTACTTC. Translating gives CASSLGLTYEQYF.

This clone was seen a handful of times. The chain joins TRBV4-3 to TRBJ2-1, with TRBD2 identical over 7 bases. Per germline, CDR1 LGHNA and CDR2 YSLEER. The CDR3 loop spans 17 amino acids. V shed 0 bases, J shed 7 bases, and the junction held 12 bases outside the gene matches. Written as DNA, the CDR3 is TGCGCCAGCAGCCAAGATTTGTGGGAGGGCCTTTCGAATGAGCAGTTCTTC. It is translated as CASSQDLWEGLSNEQFF.

V gene TRBV5-1 combines with J gene TRBJ2-7; 8 positions match TRBD1. With 5 bases clipped from V and 2 bases from J, the junction kept 9 bases outside the gene matches. This CDR3 region has 15 residues. Germline CDR1 and CDR2: SGHRS and YFSETQ. CDR3 bases: TGCGCCAGCAGGGCGCCCGACAGGGGAACCTACGAGCAGTACTTC. Translation gives CASRAPDRGTYEQYF.

The V gene is TRBV6-6, the J gene TRBJ1-5; no reliable D call. The germline gives CDR1 MNHNY, CDR2 SVGAGI (reference sequence). The V gene lost 2 bases and the J gene lost 0 bases, with 8 bases spanning the gap. CDR3 length: 15 amino acids. In nucleotides, the CDR3 is TGTGCCAGCAGTTACGGCCAGTATAGCAATCAGCCCCAGCATTTT. It is translated as CASSYGQYSNQPQHF.

This clone was seen only a few times. The rearrangement uses TRBV15 and TRBJ2-2; D is uncertain. This CDR3 spans 16 amino acids. Germline V gene sequence: CDR1 LNHNV, CDR2 YYDKDF (reference sequence). Trimming left V 0 bases short and J 0 bases short, with 8 bases between. The CDR3 DNA is TGTGCCACCAGCAGAGATCTGGCCACGAACACCGGGGAGCTGTTTTTT. Its translation: CATSRDLATNTGELFF. The whole variable domain, filled in from reference TRBV15 and TRBJ2-2, reads DAMVIQNPRYQVTQFGKPVTLSCSQTLNHNVMYWYQQKSSQAPKLLFHYYDKDFNNEADTPDNFQSRRPNTSFCFLDIRSPGLGDTAMYLCATSRDLATNTGELFFGEGSRLTVL.

The table lists this clone with a few counts. The rearrangement joins TRBV9 to TRBJ2-1; weak D call: TRBD1 (5 bases). Trimming removed 1 base from V and 0 bases from J, with 11 bases in between. This CDR3 comprises 16 residues. CDR1 and CDR2 (germline): SGDLS, YYNGEE. CDR3 in amino acids: CASSVWGESSYNEQFF. DNA of the CDR3: TGTGCCAGCAGCGTATGGGGCGAGAGCTCCTACAATGAGCAGTTCTTC.

This clone has just a few counts. The V and J genes are TRBV25-1 and TRBJ2-7; D is possibly TRBD2 (6 bases). V was shortened by 4 bases and J by 5 bases, with 21 bases between the two germline ends. The CDR3 consists of 16 residues. The germline CDR1 and CDR2 sequences are MGHDK and SYGVNS. The DNA for the CDR3 is TGTGCCAGCAGTGGAATCCAGACTAGTCAGTTTGACGAGCAGTACTTC. Translation gives CASSGIQTSQFDEQYF.

This clone was found a few times. This sequence joins TRBV30 and TRBJ2-1, with D possibly matching TRBD1 (5 bases). The CDR3 is 14 residues long. Looked up from germline, CDR1 is GTSNPN and CDR2 is SVGIG (reference sequence). Trimming cost V 3 bases and J 2 bases, with 11 bases left between them. This CDR3 reads CAWSAGPTYNEQFF. CDR3 DNA: TGTGCCTGGAGCGCAGGGCCCACCTACAATGAGCAGTTCTTC.

This clone has a handful of counts. This chain joins TRBV19 and TRBJ2-7; the D gene is possibly TRBD1 (6 bases). The CDR3 extends over 16 amino acids. CDR1 is LNHDA, CDR2 SQIVND, per germline (reference sequence). Trimming took 5 bases from V and 5 from J, leaving 22 bases between them. This chain's CDR3 is CASSVGALRWGNEQYF. CDR3 DNA: TGTGCCAGTAGTGTGGGGGCTCTGCGGTGGGGCAACGAGCAGTACTTC.

This clone occurred a few times. The CDR3 sequence is CASSPQVPDRMNTEAFF. CDR3 bases: TGTGCCAGCAGCCCCCAGGTCCCGGACAGGATGAACACTGAAGCTTTCTTT. The gene calls are TRBV11-1 and TRBJ1-1; 7 nucleotides agree with TRBD1. The germline gives CDR1 SGHAT, CDR2 FQDESV (reference sequence). This CDR3 region has 17 residues. V gave up 5 bases and J gave up 0 bases; unmatched junction bases: 12.